Sequencing of this TCR beta chain was carried out in a study of T-cell reconstitution after alpha-beta-depleted transplantation in children. Germline V gene sequence: CDR1 LNHNV, CDR2 YYDKDF (reference sequence). The CDR3 is 16 amino acids. V dropped 0 bases and J dropped 0 bases, with 9 bases sitting between them. As it was prepared, the TCRbeta library received unique molecular identifiers. One entry per CDR3 protein results from TCRdb running MiXCR on the PCR reads. The sample holds approximately 93,000 distinct CDR3 sequences, 7% to 10% seen once. The table lists this clonotype with many counts. The V call is TRBV15, the J call TRBJ1-3; D remains ambiguous. This TCR was recovered from a human donor who donated a stem cell graft to a child with congenital amegakaryocytic thrombocytopenia. The sequences come from PBMCs from the stem cell graft donor, collected from the stem cell graft. The CDR3 sequence is CATSRDKGLSGNTIYF. CDR3 sequence (DNA): TGTGCCACCAGCAGAGACAAAGGGCTCTCTGGAAACACCATATATTTT.